One and the same sample provided the 10 T cell receptor beta chains below, sequenced in a study of blood T cell repertoires in COVID-19. The repertoire was sequenced with immunoSEQ multiplex PCR; TCRdb's copy has only in-frame clones and lacks some. The data show about 410,000 clones, roughly 90% seen once. The sequenced sample was peripheral blood. These receptors were collected from a woman aged 40 to 50 with COVID-19, enrolled during active disease.

The V gene is TRBV27, the J gene TRBJ2-1, with TRBD1 matching over 7 bases. V trimming: 2 bases; J trimming: 3 bases; junction bases outside the gene matches: 4. CDR1 is MNHEY, CDR2 SMNVEV, per germline (reference sequence). The CDR3 is 15 amino acids. CDR3 sequence: CASSLEGADYNEQFF. CDR3 in DNA: TGTGCCAGCAGTTTAGAGGGGGCCGACTACAATGAGCAGTTCTTC.

The chain carries TRBV6-4 and TRBJ1-2, with D tentatively TRBD1 (5 bases). The CDR3 consists of 14 residues. The germline V gene has CDR1 MRHNA and CDR2 SNTAGT. Trimming cost V 2 bases and J 4 bases, with 11 bases left between them. The CDR3 loop is CASSDGRGGYGYTF. DNA for the CDR3: TGTGCCAGCAGTGACGGTCGGGGGGGCTATGGCTACACCTTC.

V is TRBV2 and J is TRBJ1-1; D remains unclear. CDR3 length equals 15 residues. The germline V gene encodes CDR1 SNHLY and CDR2 FYNNEI. The germline V and J ends were trimmed by 6 bases and 3 bases, with 17 bases remaining between them. CDR3 in DNA: TGTGCCAGCAGCGACCGGGCAGCCGGGGACACTGAAGCTTTCTTT. It translates to CASSDRAAGDTEAFF.

The chain joins TRBV27 to TRBJ2-1; tentative D call: TRBD2 (6 bases). Deletions cut 6 bases from V and 1 base from J, with 13 bases between. Germline assignment: CDR1 MNHEY and CDR2 SMNVEV (reference sequence). The CDR3 has 15 residues. The CDR3 DNA follows: TGTGCCAGCAGGTTAGCGGCCCATTCCTACAATGAGCAGTTCTTC. Translating it yields CASRLAAHSYNEQFF.

The rearrangement uses TRBV9 and TRBJ1-2, with a tentative D call TRBD1 (5 bases). CDR1 SGDLS and CDR2 YYNGEE come from the germline V gene. The CDR3 length is 16 residues. The germline V and J ends were trimmed by 3 bases and 4 bases, with 19 bases remaining between them. CDR3 loop: CASSEPGRGSGYGYTF. The CDR3 nucleotides read TGTGCCAGCAGCGAACCGGGTCGGGGGTCTGGCTATGGCTACACCTTC.

J is TRBJ2-7 and V is TRBV5-1; TRBD1 aligns across 7 bases. V shed 4 bases and J 0 bases; nucleotides not matched to a gene: 10. From germline, CDR1 is SGHRS and CDR2 YFSETQ. The CDR3 is 16 residues long. This chain's CDR3 is CASSALTGDRSYEQYF. Here the CDR3 DNA reads TGCGCCAGCAGCGCACTCACAGGGGACCGCTCCTACGAGCAGTACTTC.

The count of this clone is one. V gene TRBV19 combines with J gene TRBJ1-5, with TRBD1 matching over 10 bases. This CDR3 is built from 14 residues. The trim removed 3 bases at V and 7 bases at J, leaving 3 bases unmatched. Germline CDR1 is LNHDA and CDR2 is SQIVND (reference sequence). The CDR3, as DNA: TGTGCCAGTAGTATTGGGGACAGGGGACAGCCCCAGCATTTT. Protein: CASSIGDRGQPQHF.

This chain joins TRBV6-5 and TRBJ1-5, with D tentatively TRBD1 (6 bases). Looked up from germline, CDR1 is MNHEY and CDR2 is SVGAGI. With 6 bases removed from V and 7 bases from J, the gap between germline ends came to 13 bases. CDR3 length equals 13 residues. CDR3 sequence reads: CASRGGGGQPQHF. The CDR3 nucleotides are TGTGCCAGCAGAGGGGGGGGCGGGCAGCCCCAGCATTTT.

The J gene is TRBJ2-1, the V gene TRBV18, with 7 positions matching TRBD1. The length of the CDR3 is 14 residues. The ends lost 5 bases at V and 2 bases at J; junction bases unmatched: 3. Germline-derived CDR1 and CDR2 are KGHSH and LQKENI. The CDR3 reads CASSRGLTYNEQFF. CDR3 nucleotides: TGTGCCAGCTCAAGGGGGCTGACCTACAATGAGCAGTTCTTC.

The gene calls are TRBV30 and TRBJ2-7; possible D gene TRBD2, 6 bases. V lost 0 bases and J 3 bases, leaving 9 bases between the germline ends. The germline CDR1 and CDR2 sequences are GTSNPN and SVGIG (reference sequence). This CDR3 has 13 residues. CDR3 bases: TGTGCCTGGAGTGTGGCGGGGCGCTACGAGCAGTACTTC. Its translation is CAWSVAGRYEQYF.